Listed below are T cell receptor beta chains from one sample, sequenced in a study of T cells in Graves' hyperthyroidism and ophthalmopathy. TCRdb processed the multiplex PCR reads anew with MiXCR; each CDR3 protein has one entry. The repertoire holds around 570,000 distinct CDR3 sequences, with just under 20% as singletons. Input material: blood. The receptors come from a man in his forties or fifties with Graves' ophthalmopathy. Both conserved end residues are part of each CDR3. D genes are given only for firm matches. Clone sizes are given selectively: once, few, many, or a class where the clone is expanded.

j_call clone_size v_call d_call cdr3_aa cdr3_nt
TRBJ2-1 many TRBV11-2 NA CATLGRDHYNEQFF TGTGCCACTCTGGGGCGGGATCACTACAATGAGCAGTTCTTC
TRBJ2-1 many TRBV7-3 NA CASSPSPGEGGSNEQFF TGTGCCAGCAGCCCCAGCCCGGGGGAAGGGGGAAGCAATGAGCAGTTCTTC
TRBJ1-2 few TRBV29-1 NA CSVATGRGFNYGYTF TGCAGCGTTGCCACAGGGAGGGGTTTTAACTATGGCTACACCTTC
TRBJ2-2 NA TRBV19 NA CASSITGPGGMNTGELFF TGTGCCAGTAGTATTACGGGTCCCGGCGGAATGAACACCGGGGAGCTGTTTTTT
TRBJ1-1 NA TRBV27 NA CASSWTARTEAFF TGTGCCAGCAGTTGGACAGCCCGGACTGAAGCTTTCTTT
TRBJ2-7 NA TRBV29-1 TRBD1 CSVELGQAYEQYF TGCAGCGTTGAACTGGGACAGGCCTACGAGCAGTACTTC
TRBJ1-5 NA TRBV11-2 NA CASSFRGGEGNQPQHF TGTGCCAGCAGCTTTAGGGGGGGCGAAGGGAATCAGCCCCAGCATTTT
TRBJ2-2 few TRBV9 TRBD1 CASSVAGQYTGELFF TGTGCCAGCAGCGTAGCGGGACAGTACACCGGGGAGCTGTTTTTT
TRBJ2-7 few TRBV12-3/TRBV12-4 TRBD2 CASSWTSDDEQYF TGTGCCAGCTCTTGGACTAGCGATGACGAGCAGTACTTC
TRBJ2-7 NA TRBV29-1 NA CSVATGGGYEQYF TGCAGCGTTGCGACTGGGGGCGGCTACGAGCAGTACTTC
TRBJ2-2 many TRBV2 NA CASSQGPLTGELFF TGTGCCAGCAGCCAGGGGCCGCTCACCGGGGAGCTGTTTTTT
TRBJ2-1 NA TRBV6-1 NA CASSEGPGYNEQFF TGTGCCAGCAGTGAAGGTCCGGGGTACAATGAGCAGTTCTTC
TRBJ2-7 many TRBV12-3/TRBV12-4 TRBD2 CASRFAGGAYEQYF TGTGCCAGCAGATTCGCCGGGGGGGCCTACGAGCAGTACTTC
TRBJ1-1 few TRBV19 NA CASSTWGRNTEAFF TGTGCCAGTAGTACCTGGGGAAGGAACACTGAAGCTTTCTTT
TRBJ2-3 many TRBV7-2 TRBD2 CASSLRRGSASDTQYF TGTGCCAGCAGCTTACGTCGCGGGAGTGCCTCAGATACGCAGTATTTT
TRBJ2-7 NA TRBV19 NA CASRVQGTEAYEQYF TGTGCCAGTAGAGTCCAAGGGACTGAGGCCTACGAGCAGTACTTC
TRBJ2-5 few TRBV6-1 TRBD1 CASIGTGGAGETQYF TGTGCCAGCATCGGGACAGGGGGCGCGGGGGAGACCCAGTACTTC
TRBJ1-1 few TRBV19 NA CASSPGPLTEAFF TGTGCCAGTAGCCCAGGACCGCTCACTGAAGCTTTCTTT